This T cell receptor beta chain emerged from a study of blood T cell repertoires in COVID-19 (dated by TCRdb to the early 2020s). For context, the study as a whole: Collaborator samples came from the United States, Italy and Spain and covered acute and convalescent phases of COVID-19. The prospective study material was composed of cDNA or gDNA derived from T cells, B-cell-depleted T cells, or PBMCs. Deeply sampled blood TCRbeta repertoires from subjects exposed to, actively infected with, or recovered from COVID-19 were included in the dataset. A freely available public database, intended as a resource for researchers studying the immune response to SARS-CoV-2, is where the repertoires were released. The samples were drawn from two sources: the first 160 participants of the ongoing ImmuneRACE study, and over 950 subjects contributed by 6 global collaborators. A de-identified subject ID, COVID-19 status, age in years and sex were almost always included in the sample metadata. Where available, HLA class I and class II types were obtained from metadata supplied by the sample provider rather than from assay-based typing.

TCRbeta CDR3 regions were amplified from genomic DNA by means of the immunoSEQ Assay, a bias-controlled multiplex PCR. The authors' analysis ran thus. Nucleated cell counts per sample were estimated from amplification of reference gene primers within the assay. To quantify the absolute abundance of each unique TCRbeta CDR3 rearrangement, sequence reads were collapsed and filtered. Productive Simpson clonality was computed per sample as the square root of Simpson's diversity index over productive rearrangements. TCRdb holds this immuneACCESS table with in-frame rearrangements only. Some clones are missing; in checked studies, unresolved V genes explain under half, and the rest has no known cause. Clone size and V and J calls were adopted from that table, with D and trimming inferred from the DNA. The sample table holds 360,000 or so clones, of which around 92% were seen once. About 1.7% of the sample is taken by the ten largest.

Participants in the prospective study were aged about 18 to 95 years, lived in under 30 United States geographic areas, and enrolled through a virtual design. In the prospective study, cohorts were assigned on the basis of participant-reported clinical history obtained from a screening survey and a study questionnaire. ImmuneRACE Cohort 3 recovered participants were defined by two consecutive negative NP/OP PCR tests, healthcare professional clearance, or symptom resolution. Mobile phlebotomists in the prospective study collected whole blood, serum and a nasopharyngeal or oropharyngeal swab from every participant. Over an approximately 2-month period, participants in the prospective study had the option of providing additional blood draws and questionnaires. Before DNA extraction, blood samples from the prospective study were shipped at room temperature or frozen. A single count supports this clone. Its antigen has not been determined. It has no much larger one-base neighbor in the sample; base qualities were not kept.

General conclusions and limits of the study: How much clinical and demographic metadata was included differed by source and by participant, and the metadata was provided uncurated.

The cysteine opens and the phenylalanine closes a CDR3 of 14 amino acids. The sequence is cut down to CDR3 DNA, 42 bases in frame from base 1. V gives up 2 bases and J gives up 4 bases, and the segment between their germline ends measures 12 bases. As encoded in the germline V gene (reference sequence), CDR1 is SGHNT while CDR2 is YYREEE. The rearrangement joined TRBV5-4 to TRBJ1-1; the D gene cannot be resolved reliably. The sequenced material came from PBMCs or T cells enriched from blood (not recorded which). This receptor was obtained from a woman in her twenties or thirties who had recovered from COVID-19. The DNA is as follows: TGTGCCAGCAGCTTTCAAGGGAGAGGCACTGAAGCTTTCTTT. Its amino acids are CASSFQGRGTEAFF.